This note documents a single T cell receptor (beta chain) sequence. Its antigen is not known. Regions amplified from RNA transcripts were the TCR beta CDR3 regions. First-round RT-PCR with HTBI primers amplified the TCR CDR3 region. TCRdb independently ran MiXCR on the multiplex PCR reads; one entry per CDR3 protein. The sample has about 500,000 distinct CDR3 sequences; roughly a sixth are singletons. The data belong to a study of T cells in Graves' hyperthyroidism and ophthalmopathy. Whole-study results and caveats: With a median lead of 6.5 months before onset, the model predicted ophthalmopathy. Ophthalmopathy and stable hyperthyroidism were told apart by a 13 V-J model.

Sequencing used blood. This receptor was obtained from a young woman with Graves' hyperthyroidism.

The CDR3 region is CASSQEPGTNEQFF. For the CDR3, the DNA is TGCGCCAGCAGCCAAGAGCCAGGGACAAATGAGCAGTTCTTC. The chain recombines TRBV4-1 with TRBJ2-1, with D maybe TRBD1 (6 bases). Trimming pared 0 bases from V and 7 bases from J, leaving 10 bases between. Germline values: CDR1 MGHRA, CDR2 YSYEKL. This CDR3 is built from 14 residues.